Included here is one TCR beta chain sequence, with context. These data are taken from a study of T cell changes during pregnancy in multiple sclerosis. Sequencing was performed with immunoSEQ multiplex PCR; in TCRdb, only in-frame clones are kept and a portion is missing. Among over 80,000 clones listed, about 93% were seen once. The CDR3 runs to 14 residues. V shed 0 bases, J shed 4 bases, and the junction held 2 bases outside the gene matches. The germline V gene encodes CDR1 SGHRS and CDR2 YFSETQ. The clonotype was recovered from a female donor in good health, enrolled as a control in a pregnancy study. Material: peripheral blood, obtained in the third trimester of pregnancy. The gene calls are TRBV5-1 and TRBJ1-2; 8 positions agree with TRBD1. The CDR3: CASSLGTGTYGYTF. The CDR3 DNA sequence: TGCGCCAGCAGCTTGGGGACAGGGACCTATGGCTACACCTTC. The full variable domain, with the rest looked up from reference TRBV5-1 and TRBJ1-2, is KAGVTQTPRYLIKTRGQQVTLSCSPISGHRSVSWYQQTPGQGLQFLFEYFSETQRNKGNFPGRFSGRQFSNSRSEMNVSTLELGDSALYLCASSLGTGTYGYTFGSGTRLTVV.